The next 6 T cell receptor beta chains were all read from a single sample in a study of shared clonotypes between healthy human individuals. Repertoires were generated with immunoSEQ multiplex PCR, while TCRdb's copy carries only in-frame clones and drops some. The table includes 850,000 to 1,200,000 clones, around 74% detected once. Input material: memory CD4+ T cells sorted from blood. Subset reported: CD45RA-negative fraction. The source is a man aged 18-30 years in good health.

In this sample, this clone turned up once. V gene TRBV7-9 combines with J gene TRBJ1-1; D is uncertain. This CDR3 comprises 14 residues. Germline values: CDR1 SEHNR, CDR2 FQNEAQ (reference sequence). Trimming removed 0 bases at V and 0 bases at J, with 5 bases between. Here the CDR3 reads CASSLAPLNTEAFF. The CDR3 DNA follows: TGTGCCAGCAGCTTAGCGCCTCTGAACACTGAAGCTTTCTTT.

CDR3: CASSQKETQYF. CDR3 in DNA: TGTGCCAGCTCGCAAAAGGAGACCCAGTACTTC. The chain is built from TRBV18 and TRBJ2-5, with no clear D. The germline CDR1 and CDR2 sequences are KGHSH and LQKENI. The germline V and J ends were trimmed by 6 bases and 5 bases, with 7 bases remaining between them. This CDR3 is 11 amino acids long.

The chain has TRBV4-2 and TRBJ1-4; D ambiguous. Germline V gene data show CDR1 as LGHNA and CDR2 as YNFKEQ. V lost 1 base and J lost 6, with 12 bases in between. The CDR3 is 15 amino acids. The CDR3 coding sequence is TGTGCCAGCAGCCAAGTTACGGCTCCCGATGAAAAACTGTTTTTT. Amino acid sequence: CASSQVTAPDEKLFF.

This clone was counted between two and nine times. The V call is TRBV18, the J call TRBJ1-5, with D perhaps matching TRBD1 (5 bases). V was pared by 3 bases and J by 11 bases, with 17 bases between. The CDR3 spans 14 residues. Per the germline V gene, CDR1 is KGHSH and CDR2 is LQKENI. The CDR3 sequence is CASSPQPEGTAQHF. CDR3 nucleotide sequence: TGTGCCAGCTCACCTCAACCGGAGGGGACGGCCCAGCATTTT.

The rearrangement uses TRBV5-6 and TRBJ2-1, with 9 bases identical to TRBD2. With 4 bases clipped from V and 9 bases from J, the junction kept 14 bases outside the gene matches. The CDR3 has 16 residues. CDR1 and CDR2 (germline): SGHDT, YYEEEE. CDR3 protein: CASSGTGLARGGEQFF. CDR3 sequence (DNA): TGTGCCAGCAGCGGGACGGGACTAGCTAGGGGTGGTGAGCAGTTCTTC.

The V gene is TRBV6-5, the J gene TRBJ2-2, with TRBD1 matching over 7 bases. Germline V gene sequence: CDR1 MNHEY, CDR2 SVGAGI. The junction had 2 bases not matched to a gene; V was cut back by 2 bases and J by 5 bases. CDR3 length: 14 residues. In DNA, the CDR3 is TGTGCCAGCAGTTACAGGGGGCGGACCGGGGAGCTGTTTTTT. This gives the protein CASSYRGRTGELFF.